The 9 T cell receptor beta chains below all came from one sample that was sequenced in a study of PD-1 blockade in mismatch repair-deficient tumors. TCRdb's table, derived via immunoSEQ multiplex PCR, lists solely in-frame clones and lacks some. The sample records under 50,000 clones, roughly 77% being singletons. The sequencing here drew on peripheral blood, taken 4 weeks after starting pembrolizumab. The source of these receptors is an adult with mismatch repair-deficient cancer.

This chain connects TRBV27 to TRBJ2-7, with a possible D match to TRBD2 (6 bases). Germline lookup yields CDR1 MNHEY and CDR2 SMNVEV (reference sequence). The CDR3 loop spans 14 amino acids. Trimming took 4 bases from V and 4 from J, leaving 14 bases between them. Here the CDR3 reads CASSSTVEGYEQYF. DNA for the CDR3: TGTGCCAGCAGTTCGACAGTGGAGGGGTACGAGCAGTACTTC.

This chain uses TRBV29-1 with TRBJ2-1; 13 positions match TRBD2. The germline V gene has CDR1 SQVTM and CDR2 ANQGSEA. Trimming removed 7 bases from V and 8 bases from J; junction bases left unmatched: 11. The CDR3 is 15 amino acids. The CDR3 DNA reads TGCAGCGCCCAAGGGACTAGCGGGAATGATGATGAGCAGTTCTTC. This encodes CSAQGTSGNDDEQFF.

The J gene is TRBJ2-3, the V gene TRBV7-2; D might be TRBD2 (5 bases). CDR1 and CDR2 from the germline V gene are SGHTA and FQGNSA. The ends were cut back, 3 bases at V and 2 bases at J, with 9 bases in the middle. The CDR3 totals 14 residues. CDR3 DNA sequence: TGTGCCAGCAGCTTGGAGGTCCTCACAGATACGCAGTATTTT. Translating gives CASSLEVLTDTQYF.

This chain joins TRBV28 and TRBJ2-7, with 9 positions matching TRBD1. Germline assignment: CDR1 MDHEN and CDR2 SYDVKM. The CDR3 loop spans 15 amino acids. V trimming: 8 bases; J trimming: 5 bases; junction bases outside the gene matches: 13. CDR3 in DNA: TGTGCCAGCTCCGTCTTCGGGACAGGGAGTCACGAGCAGTACTTC. This codes for CASSVFGTGSHEQYF.

V is TRBV19 and J is TRBJ2-1, with 12 bases matching TRBD2. J lost 8 bases, V lost 6 bases, and 11 bases had no gene match. The CDR3 contains 16 residues. CDR1 LNHDA and CDR2 SQIVND come from the germline V gene (reference sequence). The CDR3 DNA reads as TGTGCCAGTAGATCACCGCTAGCGGGAGGGCCATATGAGCAGTTCTTC. It yields the protein CASRSPLAGGPYEQFF.

In its sample, this clone was seen a few times. V usage is TRBV7-8 and J usage is TRBJ2-7; TRBD2 matches at 7 bases. The CDR3 loop spans 13 amino acids. The J segment lost 4 bases and the V segment lost 0 bases, leaving 0 bases of the junction unmatched. Looked up from germline, CDR1 is SGHVS and CDR2 is FQNEAQ. CDR3 amino acids: CASSLARGYEQYF. For the CDR3, the DNA is TGTGCCAGCAGCTTAGCGCGGGGGTACGAGCAGTACTTC.

The V call is TRBV6-6, the J call TRBJ2-7; 10 bases line up with TRBD1. Germline CDR1 MNHNY, CDR2 SVGAGI (reference sequence). V shed 2 bases and J 3 bases; nucleotides not matched to a gene: 7. CDR3 length: 16 amino acids. For the CDR3, the DNA is TGTGCCAGCAGTTACCCCCAAGGACAGGGGGGCTACGAGCAGTACTTC. It codes for CASSYPQGQGGYEQYF.

The chain recombines TRBV6-5 with TRBJ1-2, with 10 bases matching TRBD1. The CDR3 has 15 residues. Trimming removed 5 bases from V and 4 bases from J; junction bases left unmatched: 7. Germline V gives CDR1 MNHEY, CDR2 SVGAGI. CDR3 bases: TGTGCCAGCAGTCAGGGACAGGGGTTTAGCTATGGCTACACCTTC. Residues: CASSQGQGFSYGYTF.

The chain joins TRBV28 to TRBJ2-4; D possibly corresponds to TRBD1 (7 bases). The V gene lost 2 bases and the J gene lost 6 bases, with 14 bases spanning the gap. This CDR3 spans 15 amino acids. Germline CDR1 MDHEN, CDR2 SYDVKM. CDR3 DNA sequence: TGTGCCAGCAGTTTACTGGCAGGGGGGACAAACATTCAGTACTTC. Residues: CASSLLAGGTNIQYF.